The 13 T cell receptor beta chains listed next were all sequenced from one sample in a study of cytomegalovirus exposure and HLA in healthy donors. In the PCR, 60 Vbeta and 13 Jbeta primers were used. Some clones are missing from TCRdb's copy, which holds only in-frame ones; the method was immunoSEQ multiplex PCR. The repertoire table contains some 28,000 clones. The source material was PBMCs. The receptors shown here come from a man aged 30-40 years in good health and CMV-seronegative.

The rearrangement joins TRBV7-2 to TRBJ1-2; 8 bases align to TRBD1. Unmatched junction bases numbered 7, after V lost 6 bases and J lost 4 bases. The CDR3 runs 14 residues. Germline lookup yields CDR1 SGHTA and CDR2 FQGNSA. DNA for the CDR3: TGTGCCAGCAGTCCTACGACAGGGGTCTATGGCTACACCTTC. This gives the protein CASSPTTGVYGYTF.

In regard to this clone: Relative to the germline gene, one junction end is altered; a read error may explain this. The chain recombines TRBV7-7 with TRBJ2-7, with TRBD2 matching over 10 bases. Germline values: CDR1 SSHAT, CDR2 FNYEAQ (reference sequence). The CDR3 runs 17 residues. Here the CDR3 DNA reads TGTGCTAGCAGCCCGACGGCCTTAACTAGCGGGGCCGTGGAGCAGTACTTC. This translates into CASSPTALTSGAVEQYF.

Frequency places this clone as medium-sized. The chain employs TRBV6-1 and TRBJ2-1, with 7 nucleotides matching TRBD2. CDR3 size: 15 residues. In germline, CDR1 is MNHNS, CDR2 SASEGT. The V and J ends lost 7 bases and 1 base, in that order; junction bases with no gene match: 7. Here the CDR3 reads CASNLLATSYNEQFF. In nucleotides, the CDR3 is TGTGCCAGCAACCTACTAGCGACTTCCTACAATGAGCAGTTCTTC.

V is TRBV7-2 and J is TRBJ1-4, with 7 bases aligning to TRBD1. Germline-derived CDR1 and CDR2 are SGHTA and FQGNSA. J lost 6 bases, V lost 3 bases, and 1 base had no gene match. There are 13 residues in the CDR3. The CDR3 region is CASSFDRDEKLFF. The CDR3 coding sequence is TGTGCCAGCAGCTTTGACAGGGATGAAAAACTGTTTTTT.

The chain links TRBV7-3 to TRBJ2-1, with 7 bases identical to TRBD1. In germline, CDR1 is SGHTA, CDR2 FQGTGA. The CDR3 length is 15 residues. Trimming cost V 5 bases and J 9 bases; bases outside gene matches: 13. The CDR3 coding sequence is TGTGCCAGCAGCCCTCGACAGGGAGCACCAGTTGAGCAGTTCTTC. This encodes CASSPRQGAPVEQFF.

The chain employs TRBV28 and TRBJ1-4; D is possibly TRBD1 (5 bases). Germline loops: CDR1 MDHEN, CDR2 SYDVKM. CDR3 length: 16 amino acids. V shed 5 bases and J shed 0 bases, with 13 bases lying between them. CDR3 coding DNA: TGTGCCAGCAGTCTTCACAGGAGCGCAACTAATGAAAAACTGTTTTTT. It translates to CASSLHRSATNEKLFF.

The chain has TRBV5-1 and TRBJ2-7; D is perhaps TRBD2 (6 bases). Germline V lookup: CDR1 SGHRS, CDR2 YFSETQ. Deletions cut 1 base from V and 2 bases from J, with 7 bases between. The CDR3 has 13 amino acids. The CDR3 sequence is CASSLTGAYEQYF. The CDR3 DNA reads TGCGCCAGCAGCTTGACGGGAGCCTACGAGCAGTACTTC. Filled out from reference TRBV5-1 and TRBJ2-7, the complete variable domain reads KAGVTQTPRYLIKTRGQQVTLSCSPISGHRSVSWYQQTPGQGLQFLFEYFSETQRNKGNFPGRFSGRQFSNSRSEMNVSTLELGDSALYLCASSLTGAYEQYFGPGTRLTVT.

V is TRBV5-1 and J is TRBJ2-5; D unclear. V lost 6 bases and J lost 5, with 17 bases in between. Germline CDR1 and CDR2: SGHRS and YFSETQ. The length of the CDR3 is 14 residues. DNA for the CDR3: TGCGCCAGCACCTCAGCGCTAGTCGGCGAGACCCAGTACTTC. Translation gives CASTSALVGETQYF.

The rearrangement joins TRBV7-9 to TRBJ1-1; weak D call: TRBD1 (5 bases). Germline CDR1 and CDR2: SEHNR and FQNEAQ (reference sequence). CDR3 length: 12 residues. V shed 5 bases and J shed 6 bases, with 10 bases lying between them. CDR3 loop: CASSPIGAEAFF. CDR3 DNA: TGTGCCAGCAGCCCCATAGGGGCTGAAGCTTTCTTT.

This chain uses TRBV6-5 with TRBJ1-2, with 7 bases lining up with TRBD1. The CDR3 is 13 residues long. CDR1 MNHEY and CDR2 SVGAGI come from the germline V gene. Trimming took 2 bases from V and 5 from J; bases not matched to a gene: 2. The CDR3 DNA reads TGTGCCAGCAGTTACCAGACAGGGTATGGCTACACCTTC. Its protein product is CASSYQTGYGYTF.

The gene calls are TRBV5-1 and TRBJ2-7; no clear D gene. This CDR3 has 15 amino acids. V was clipped by 0 bases and J by 0 bases, with 10 bases between them. CDR1 and CDR2 from the germline V gene are SGHRS and YFSETQ. The CDR3: CASSLVGQSSYEQYF. In DNA form, the CDR3 reads TGCGCCAGCAGCTTGGTTGGGCAATCCTCCTACGAGCAGTACTTC.

The chain links TRBV28 to TRBJ2-7, with TRBD1 identical over 9 bases. The trim removed 8 bases at V and 3 bases at J, leaving 5 bases unmatched. CDR3 length: 13 residues. The germline gives CDR1 MDHEN, CDR2 SYDVKM. The CDR3 spells CASVPGQGYEQYF. As DNA, the CDR3 is TGTGCCAGCGTACCGGGACAGGGCTACGAGCAGTACTTC.

This sequence joins TRBV27 and TRBJ2-3; D perhaps matches TRBD2 (5 bases). In germline, CDR1 is MNHEY, CDR2 SMNVEV (reference sequence). The CDR3 runs 15 residues. V gave up 0 bases and J gave up 6 bases, with 13 bases separating them. The CDR3 here is CASSLSPLPGDTQYF. The CDR3 DNA is TGTGCCAGCAGTTTATCGCCTCTGCCGGGGGATACGCAGTATTTT.